The 12 T cell receptor beta chains presented below share a single source sample, sequenced in a study of CD8 T cells in Susac syndrome (dated by TCRdb to the late 2010s). The library was built by means of the immunoSEQ multiplex PCR assay. RNA was extracted with the RNeasy kit and about 0.5 to 1 ug was reverse transcribed using random hexamers. TCRdb applied fastp at Q25 and MiXCR to the public reads, then kept only in-frame beta chains. Each entry is one CDR3 protein sequence, shown with its most common DNA and genes. The sample table lists 150,000 to 200,000 distinct CDR3 sequences, less than 95% of them with a count of one. The ten largest make up 0.075% to 0.095% of the sample. Material: CD4+ T cells from PBMCs. Receptor source: a human donor with multiple sclerosis.

V usage is TRBV9 and J usage is TRBJ2-7; 11 bases agree with TRBD2. J was trimmed by 4 bases and V by 3 bases; bases with no gene match: 6. Per germline, CDR1 SGDLS and CDR2 YYNGEE. The CDR3 is 15 amino acids. Here the CDR3 reads CASSAAGLAEYEQYF. The DNA of the CDR3 is TGTGCCAGCAGCGCCGCGGGACTAGCGGAATACGAGCAGTACTTC. The full variable domain, rest sourced from reference TRBV9 and TRBJ2-7, is DSGVTQTPKHLITATGQRVTLRCSPRSGDLSVYWYQQSLDQGLQFLIQYYNGEERAKGNILERFSAQQFPDLHSELNLSSLELGDSALYFCASSAAGLAEYEQYFGPGTRLTVT.

This clonotype was found once. The gene calls are TRBV4-1 and TRBJ2-2, with D possibly matching TRBD1 (7 bases). The CDR3 is 16 residues long. Germline V lookup: CDR1 MGHRA, CDR2 YSYEKL. V was pared by 4 bases and J by 3 bases, with 15 bases between. The CDR3 DNA sequence: TGCGCCAGCAGCCGGGGGGCGACAGGGCACACCGGGGAGCTGTTTTTT. This codes for CASSRGATGHTGELFF.

J is TRBJ2-5 and V is TRBV3-1; D tentatively reads TRBD1 or TRBD2 (5 bases each). V shed 1 base and J shed 5 bases, with 14 bases lying between them. Germline V gives CDR1 LGHDT, CDR2 YNNKEL (reference sequence). The CDR3 consists of 15 residues. The DNA for the CDR3 is TGTGCCAGCAGCCAAGTGTGGCTAGGGGACGAGACCCAGTACTTC. Its protein product is CASSQVWLGDETQYF.

This rearrangement joins TRBV11-2 to TRBJ1-5, with 9 nucleotides matching TRBD1. Trimming took 5 bases from V and 6 from J; bases not matched to a gene: 8. CDR3 length: 15 amino acids. Germline V gene sequence: CDR1 SGHAT, CDR2 FQNNGV. The CDR3 nucleotides read TGTGCCAGCAGCGCCTCCGGGACAGGGCCTCAGCCCCAGCATTTT. It specifies CASSASGTGPQPQHF.

V usage is TRBV12-3 or TRBV12-4 and J usage is TRBJ2-6; D not resolved. CDR3 size: 17 residues. The V end lost 5 bases, the J end lost 0 bases, and 14 bases lay between the germline ends. The CDR3 DNA follows: TGTGCCAGCAGTCCCCCCCGTGAGAGCTCTGGGGCCAACGTCCTGACTTTC. Its translation: CASSPPRESSGANVLTF.

The CDR3 DNA is TGTGCCAGCAGCCCCCCGGGACTAGCGGGAGTGTACGAGCAGTACTTC. Encoded protein: CASSPPGLAGVYEQYF. The rearrangement joins TRBV3-1 to TRBJ2-7; 14 bases agree with TRBD2. Germline lookup yields CDR1 LGHDT and CDR2 YNNKEL (reference sequence). The J segment lost 4 bases and the V segment lost 4 bases, leaving 6 bases of the junction unmatched. The CDR3 length is 16 residues.

The chain employs TRBV6-5 and TRBJ2-1; 11 bases align to TRBD2. V shed 5 bases, J shed 2 bases, and the junction held 2 bases outside the gene matches. The CDR3 is made up of 15 amino acids. Per germline, CDR1 MNHEY and CDR2 SVGAGI. This CDR3 reads CASSRGLAAYNEQFF. CDR3 bases: TGTGCCAGCAGTCGGGGACTAGCGGCCTACAATGAGCAGTTCTTC.

V usage is TRBV24-1 and J usage is TRBJ2-5; 7 bases align to TRBD1. CDR1 KGHDR and CDR2 SFDVKD come from the germline V gene. Trimming removed 8 bases from V and 1 base from J; junction bases left unmatched: 9. CDR3 length: 15 amino acids. In DNA, the CDR3 is TGTGCCACCATGGACCGAACAGGGGCCCAAGAGACCCAGTACTTC. The encoded protein is CATMDRTGAQETQYF.

This chain joins TRBV5-6 and TRBJ2-1; 7 nucleotides align to TRBD2. Losses at the gene ends were 0 bases for V and 2 bases for J; bases not matched to a gene: 5. Germline-derived CDR1 and CDR2 are SGHDT and YYEEEE. This CDR3 is 16 amino acids long. In DNA, the CDR3 is TGTGCCAGCAGCTTGGATGGGAGGGCCGCCTACAATGAGCAGTTCTTC. Translating it yields CASSLDGRAAYNEQFF.

This chain links TRBV6-5 with TRBJ2-6; D ambiguous. This CDR3 spans 15 amino acids. Germline CDR1 MNHEY, CDR2 SVGAGI. Trimming pared 5 bases from V and 0 bases from J, leaving 8 bases between. As DNA, the CDR3 is TGTGCCAGCAGTGGTGGGTACTCTGGGGCCAACGTCCTGACTTTC. It translates to CASSGGYSGANVLTF.

This CDR3 reads CASSFGGLNTEAFF. In DNA, the CDR3 is TGTGCCAGCAGCTTCGGGGGTTTGAACACTGAAGCTTTCTTT. This chain connects TRBV7-9 to TRBJ1-1, with a tentative D call TRBD1 (5 bases). The CDR3 spans 14 residues. Germline assignment: CDR1 SEHNR and CDR2 FQNEAQ (reference sequence). The germline V and J ends were trimmed by 3 bases and 0 bases, with 8 bases remaining between them.

The genes are TRBV15 and TRBJ2-4; tentative D call: TRBD2 (5 bases). The V end was cut by 0 bases, the J end by 4 bases, with 16 bases between. Germline lookup yields CDR1 LNHNV and CDR2 YYDKDF (reference sequence). CDR3 size: 17 residues. CDR3 region: CATSRDGGATVKNIQYF. CDR3 sequence (DNA): TGTGCCACCAGCAGAGATGGAGGCGCTACCGTTAAAAACATTCAGTACTTC.